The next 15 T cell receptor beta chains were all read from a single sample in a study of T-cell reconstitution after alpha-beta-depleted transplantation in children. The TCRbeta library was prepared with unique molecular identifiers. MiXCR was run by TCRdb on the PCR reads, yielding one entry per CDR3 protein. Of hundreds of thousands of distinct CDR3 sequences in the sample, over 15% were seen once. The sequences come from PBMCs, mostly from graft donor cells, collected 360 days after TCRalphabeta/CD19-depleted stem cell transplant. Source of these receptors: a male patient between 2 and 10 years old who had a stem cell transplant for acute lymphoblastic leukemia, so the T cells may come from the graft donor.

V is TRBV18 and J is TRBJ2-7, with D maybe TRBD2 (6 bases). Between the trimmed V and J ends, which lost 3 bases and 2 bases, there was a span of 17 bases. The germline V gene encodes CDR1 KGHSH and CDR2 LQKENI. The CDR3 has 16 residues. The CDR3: CASSPSGRTYPYEQYF. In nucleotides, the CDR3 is TGTGCCAGCTCACCTTCCGGGAGAACCTATCCCTACGAGCAGTACTTC.

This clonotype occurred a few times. CDR3 DNA: TGTGCCAGCGGACAGGGAGGGGAGACCCAGTACTTC. It specifies CASGQGGETQYF. J is TRBJ2-5 and V is TRBV12-3 or TRBV12-4, with D possibly TRBD1 on 8 matching bases. The CDR3 spans 12 residues. V lost 8 bases, J lost 5 bases, and 12 bases lay in between.

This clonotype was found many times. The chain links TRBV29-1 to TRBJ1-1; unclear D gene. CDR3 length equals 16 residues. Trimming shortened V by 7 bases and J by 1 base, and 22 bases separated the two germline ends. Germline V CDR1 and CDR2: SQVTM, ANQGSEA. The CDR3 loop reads CSAGVKIFRKNTEAFF. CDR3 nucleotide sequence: TGCAGCGCCGGAGTTAAAATCTTCCGGAAGAACACTGAAGCTTTCTTT.

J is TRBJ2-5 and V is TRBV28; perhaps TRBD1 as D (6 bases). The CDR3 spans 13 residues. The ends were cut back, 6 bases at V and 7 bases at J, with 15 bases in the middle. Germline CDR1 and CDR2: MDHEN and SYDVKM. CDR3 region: CASRLGTTVTQYF. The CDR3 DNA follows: TGTGCCAGCAGACTAGGGACAACTGTGACCCAGTACTTC. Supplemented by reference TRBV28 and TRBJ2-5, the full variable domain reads DVKVTQSSRYLVKRTGEKVFLECVQDMDHENMFWYRQDPGLGLRLIYFSYDVKMKEKGDIPEGYSVSREKKERFSLILESASTNQTSMYLCASRLGTTVTQYFGPGTRLLVL.

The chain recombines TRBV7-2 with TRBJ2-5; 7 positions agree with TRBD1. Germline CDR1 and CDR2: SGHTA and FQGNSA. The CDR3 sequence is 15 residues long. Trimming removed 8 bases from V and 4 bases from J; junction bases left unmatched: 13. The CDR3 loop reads CASAYTKGGAETQYF. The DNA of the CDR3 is TGTGCCAGCGCGTATACGAAAGGGGGCGCAGAGACCCAGTACTTC.

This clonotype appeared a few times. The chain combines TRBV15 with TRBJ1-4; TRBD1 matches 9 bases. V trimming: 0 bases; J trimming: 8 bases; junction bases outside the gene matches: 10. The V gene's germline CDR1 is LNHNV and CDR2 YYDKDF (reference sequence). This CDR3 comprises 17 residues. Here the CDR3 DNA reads TGTGCCACCAGCAGAGATCTAAGCCGGGACAGGGACGAAAAACTGTTTTTT. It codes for CATSRDLSRDRDEKLFF.

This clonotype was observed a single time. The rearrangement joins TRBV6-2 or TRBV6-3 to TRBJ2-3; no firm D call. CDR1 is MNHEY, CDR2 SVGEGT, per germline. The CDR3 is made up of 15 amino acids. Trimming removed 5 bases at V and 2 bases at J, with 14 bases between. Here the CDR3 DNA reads TGTGCCAGCAGTGACGGCTCGGACCACACAGATACGCAGTATTTT. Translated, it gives CASSDGSDHTDTQYF.

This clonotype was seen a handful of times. The CDR3 is CASSSSSSGFYEQFF. The CDR3 DNA reads as TGTGCCAGCAGCTCCAGTAGTAGCGGGTTTTATGAGCAGTTCTTC. The J gene is TRBJ2-1, the V gene TRBV11-1; 7 nucleotides agree with TRBD2. With V trimmed by 4 bases and J by 8 bases, 11 bases remained unmatched. CDR3 length: 15 residues. Germline lookup yields CDR1 SGHAT and CDR2 FQDESV (reference sequence).

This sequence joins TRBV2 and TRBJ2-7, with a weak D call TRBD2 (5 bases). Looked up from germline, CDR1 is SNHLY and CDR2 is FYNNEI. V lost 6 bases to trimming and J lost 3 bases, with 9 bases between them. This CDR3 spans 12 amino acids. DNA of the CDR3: TGTGCCAGCAGCGCCCGGGACTACGAGCAGTACTTC. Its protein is CASSARDYEQYF.

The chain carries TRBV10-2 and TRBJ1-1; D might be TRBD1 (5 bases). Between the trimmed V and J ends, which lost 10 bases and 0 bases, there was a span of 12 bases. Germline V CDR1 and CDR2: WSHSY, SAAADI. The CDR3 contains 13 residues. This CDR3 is CATHGQVNTEAFF. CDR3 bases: TGCGCCACCCATGGACAAGTGAACACTGAAGCTTTCTTT.

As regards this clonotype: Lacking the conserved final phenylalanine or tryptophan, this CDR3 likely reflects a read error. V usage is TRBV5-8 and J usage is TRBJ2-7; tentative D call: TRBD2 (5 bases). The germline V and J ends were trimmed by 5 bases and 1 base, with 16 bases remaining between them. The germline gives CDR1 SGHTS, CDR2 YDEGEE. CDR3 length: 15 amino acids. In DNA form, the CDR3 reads TGTGCCAGCAGTTCTCTATGGCGGACTTCCTACGAGCAGTACTTA. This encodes CASSSLWRTSYEQYL.

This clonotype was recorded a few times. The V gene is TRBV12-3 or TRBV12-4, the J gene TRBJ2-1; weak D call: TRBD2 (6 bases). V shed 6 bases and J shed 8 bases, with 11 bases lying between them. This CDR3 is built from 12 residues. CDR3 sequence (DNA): TGTGCCAGCAGCTCCGGGGGTCATGAGCAGTTCTTC. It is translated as CASSSGGHEQFF.

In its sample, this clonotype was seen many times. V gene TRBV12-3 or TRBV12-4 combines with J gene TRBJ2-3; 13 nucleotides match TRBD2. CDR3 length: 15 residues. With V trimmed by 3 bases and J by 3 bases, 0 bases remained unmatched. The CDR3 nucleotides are TGTGCCAGCAGTTTGGGACTAGCGGGGACAGATACGCAGTATTTT. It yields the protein CASSLGLAGTDTQYF.

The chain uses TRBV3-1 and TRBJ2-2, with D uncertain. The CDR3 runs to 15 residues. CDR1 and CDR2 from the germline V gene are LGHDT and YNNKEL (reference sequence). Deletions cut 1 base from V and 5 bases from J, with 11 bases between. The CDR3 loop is CASSQVVGWTGELFF. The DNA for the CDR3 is TGTGCCAGCAGCCAAGTGGTGGGGTGGACCGGGGAGCTGTTTTTT.

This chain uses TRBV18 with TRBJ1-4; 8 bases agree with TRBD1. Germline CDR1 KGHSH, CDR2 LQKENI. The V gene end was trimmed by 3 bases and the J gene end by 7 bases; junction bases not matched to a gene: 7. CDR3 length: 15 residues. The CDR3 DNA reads TGTGCCAGCTCACCTTTGACAGGGGTGGGTGAAAAACTGTTTTTT. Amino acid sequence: CASSPLTGVGEKLFF.